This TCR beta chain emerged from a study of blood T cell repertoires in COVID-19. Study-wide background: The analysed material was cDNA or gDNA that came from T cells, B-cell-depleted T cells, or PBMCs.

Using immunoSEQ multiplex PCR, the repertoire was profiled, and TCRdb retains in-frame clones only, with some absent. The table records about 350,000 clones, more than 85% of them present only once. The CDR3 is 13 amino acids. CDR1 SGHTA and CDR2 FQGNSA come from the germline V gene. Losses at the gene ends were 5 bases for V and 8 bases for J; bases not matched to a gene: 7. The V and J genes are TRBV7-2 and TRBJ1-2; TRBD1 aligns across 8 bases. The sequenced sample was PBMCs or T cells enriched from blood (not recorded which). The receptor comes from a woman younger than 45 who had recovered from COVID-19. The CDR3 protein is CASSPGQGRGYTF. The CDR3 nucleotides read TGTGCCAGCAGCCCTGGACAGGGTAGGGGCTACACCTTC.